The text below deals with one TCR beta chain. This sample stems from a study of blood T cell repertoires in COVID-19. About the study: COVID-19 samples from acute and convalescent phases originated in the United States, Italy and Spain.

Germline values: CDR1 MNHEY, CDR2 SMNVEV (reference sequence). CDR3 length equals 14 residues. The V end lost 0 bases, the J end lost 2 bases, and 7 bases lay between the germline ends. The authors' processing: Estimation of nucleated cell counts relied on the amplification of reference gene primers. Sequencing was performed with immunoSEQ multiplex PCR; in TCRdb, only in-frame clones are kept and a portion is missing. V and J calls and clone size are given by that table; D and trimming were obtained from the DNA. The repertoire holds 70,000 or so clones, under 95% seen once, with over 1.2% in the top ten.

The clonotype was recovered from a middle-aged man with acute or convalescent COVID-19. The chain recombines TRBV27 with TRBJ1-2; tentative D call: TRBD1 (5 bases). Sequences were obtained from peripheral blood. The DNA for the CDR3 is TGTGCCAGCAGTTTATCGGCAGGGAACTATGGCTACACCTTC. Its translation is CASSLSAGNYGYTF.